This entry lists 22 T cell receptor beta chains sequenced from one sample in a study of blood T cell repertoires in COVID-19. TCRdb's copy holds only in-frame clones and misses some; the assay was immunoSEQ multiplex PCR. The repertoire holds 200,000 to 300,000 clones, with 82% as singletons. Sequencing used peripheral blood. The receptors were sampled from a woman in her fifties or sixties with active or convalescent COVID-19.

The rearrangement joins TRBV29-1 to TRBJ1-2; unclear D gene. Germline CDR1 and CDR2: SQVTM and ANQGSEA. Trimming took 2 bases from V and 4 from J, leaving 11 bases between them. This CDR3 is built from 13 residues. CDR3 nucleotide sequence: TGCAGCGTTGAACTCCTACAGTTCTATGGCTACACCTTC. Protein sequence: CSVELLQFYGYTF.

DNA of the CDR3: TGTGCCAGCAGCGTACGACAGGGGGTGGAGACCCAGTACTTC. This codes for CASSVRQGVETQYF. The rearrangement joins TRBV5-4 to TRBJ2-5; 9 bases align to TRBD1. Germline trimming cut 4 bases from V and 5 bases from J; bases unmatched to any gene: 6. CDR3 length: 14 residues. Per germline, CDR1 SGHNT and CDR2 YYREEE (reference sequence).

V and J are TRBV2 and TRBJ1-2; 12 nucleotides align to TRBD1. Germline assignment: CDR1 SNHLY and CDR2 FYNNEI. The length of the CDR3 is 16 residues. V gave up 2 bases and J gave up 4 bases; unmatched junction bases: 5. CDR3 protein: CASSETPGQGAYGYTF. As DNA, the CDR3 is TGTGCCAGCAGTGAAACCCCGGGACAGGGGGCCTATGGCTACACCTTC.

The chain carries TRBV7-3 and TRBJ2-1; 13 positions match TRBD2. The J segment lost 7 bases and the V segment lost 10 bases, leaving 10 bases of the junction unmatched. The CDR3 runs to 15 residues. Germline V gives CDR1 SGHTA, CDR2 FQGTGA. In DNA form, the CDR3 reads TGTGCCACCTCCCCACTAGCGGGGGGGCCAAATGAGCAGTTCTTC. Translating gives CATSPLAGGPNEQFF.

The chain has TRBV30 and TRBJ1-2, with 7 bases that match TRBD1. The germline CDR1 and CDR2 sequences are GTSNPN and SVGIG (reference sequence). The V segment lost 1 base and the J segment 4 bases; nucleotides outside the gene matches: 3. The CDR3 totals 13 residues. The CDR3 loop is CAWSAGTAYGYTF. The CDR3 nucleotides read TGTGCCTGGAGTGCCGGGACAGCCTATGGCTACACCTTC.

The rearrangement joins TRBV18 to TRBJ1-2, with TRBD1 matching over 10 bases. The CDR3 contains 15 residues. Germline CDR1 is KGHSH and CDR2 is LQKENI. The J segment lost 1 base and the V segment lost 6 bases, leaving 5 bases of the junction unmatched. The CDR3 sequence: CASSSGQGVNYGYTF. The CDR3 nucleotides are TGTGCCAGCTCTTCCGGACAGGGGGTTAACTATGGCTACACCTTC.

The chain recombines TRBV11-1 with TRBJ2-5; the match to TRBD2 covers 15 bases. With V trimmed by 5 bases and J by 4 bases, 5 bases remained unmatched. The CDR3 spans 16 residues. CDR1 is SGHAT and CDR2 is FQDESV in the germline V gene (reference sequence). The CDR3 is CASSRRTSGGGETQYF. As DNA, the CDR3 is TGTGCCAGCAGCCGACGGACTAGCGGGGGGGGAGAGACCCAGTACTTC.

The chain couples TRBV19 to TRBJ1-5; TRBD1 matches at 7 bases. This CDR3 spans 14 amino acids. Germline trimming cut 11 bases from V and 3 bases from J; bases unmatched to any gene: 10. From germline, CDR1 is LNHDA and CDR2 SQIVND (reference sequence). The CDR3 loop is CAAGGQVDNQPQHF. The CDR3 DNA is TGTGCCGCGGGCGGACAGGTCGACAATCAGCCCCAGCATTTT. The full variable domain, in which reference TRBV19 and TRBJ1-5 provide the parts outside the CDR3, is DGGITQSPKYLFRKEGQNVTLSCEQNLNHDAMYWYRQDPGQGLRLIYYSQIVNDFQKGDIAEGYSVSREKKESFPLTVTSAQKNPTAFYLCAAGGQVDNQPQHFGDGTRLSIL.

The chain combines TRBV3-1 (or the pseudogene TRBV3-2) with TRBJ2-7; the match to TRBD1 covers 7 bases. This CDR3 spans 14 amino acids. V gave up 4 bases and J gave up 1 base; unmatched junction bases: 4. In germline, CDR1 is LGHDT, CDR2 YNNKEL (reference sequence). This chain's CDR3 is CASSLTTGSYEQYF. The CDR3 nucleotides read TGTGCCAGCAGCCTAACGACAGGGTCCTACGAGCAGTACTTC.

The chain uses TRBV30 and TRBJ2-5; TRBD1 is a possible D gene (6 bases). CDR1 GTSNPN and CDR2 SVGIG come from the germline V gene (reference sequence). Trimming stripped 4 bases from V and 0 bases from J, with 18 bases between. This CDR3 is built from 16 residues. The CDR3 spells CAWTLLGHQYQETQYF. The CDR3 DNA reads as TGTGCCTGGACTCTACTGGGACACCAGTACCAAGAGACCCAGTACTTC.

The chain carries TRBV6-6 and TRBJ1-4; 7 positions agree with TRBD1. The CDR3 spans 15 residues. Germline loops: CDR1 MNHNY, CDR2 SVGAGI (reference sequence). J gave up 8 bases and V 5 bases, and 11 bases lay outside the gene matches. This CDR3 reads CASSRPSGGREKLFF. CDR3 bases: TGTGCCAGCAGTCGACCCTCAGGGGGTAGGGAAAAACTGTTTTTT.

The chain couples TRBV5-1 to TRBJ2-7; D is possibly TRBD2 (6 bases). The CDR3 contains 16 residues. Germline assignment: CDR1 SGHRS and CDR2 YFSETQ. With 4 bases removed from V and 0 bases from J, the gap between germline ends came to 17 bases. The CDR3 region is CASSPRWGGDSYEQYF. In nucleotides, the CDR3 is TGCGCCAGCAGCCCCCGTTGGGGCGGGGACTCCTACGAGCAGTACTTC.

A single count supports this clone. The chain links TRBV7-9 to TRBJ1-1, with 8 bases aligning to TRBD1. The CDR3 covers 15 residues. The V gene's germline CDR1 is SEHNR and CDR2 FQNEAQ (reference sequence). Germline trimming cut 2 bases from V and 1 base from J; bases unmatched to any gene: 3. The CDR3 DNA is TGTGCCAGCAGCTTACAGGGGGCAAAGAACACTGAAGCTTTCTTT. Encoded protein: CASSLQGAKNTEAFF.

V usage is TRBV5-6 and J usage is TRBJ2-3; TRBD2 aligns across 9 bases. The V and J ends lost 4 bases and 6 bases, in that order; junction bases with no gene match: 15. Germline V gives CDR1 SGHDT, CDR2 YYEEEE. There are 17 residues in the CDR3. The CDR3 loop reads CASSVSGGSGFLDTQYF. The DNA of the CDR3 is TGTGCCAGCAGCGTGAGCGGGGGGTCCGGTTTTTTGGATACGCAGTATTTT.

A few counts support this clone. This chain's CDR3 is CAWNPGLSYEQYF. As DNA, the CDR3 is TGTGCCTGGAACCCAGGGCTCTCCTACGAGCAGTACTTC. This chain joins TRBV30 and TRBJ2-7; possibly TRBD1 for D (5 bases). Per the germline V gene, CDR1 is GTSNPN and CDR2 is SVGIG (reference sequence). V was trimmed by 4 bases and J by 0 bases, leaving 10 bases between them. The CDR3 contains 13 residues.

The V call is TRBV27, the J call TRBJ2-3; 7 bases match TRBD1. Trimming cost V 5 bases and J 3 bases; bases outside gene matches: 8. Germline loops: CDR1 MNHEY, CDR2 SMNVEV (reference sequence). This CDR3 region has 15 residues. For the CDR3, the DNA is TGTGCCAGCAGTGCTGACAGGGTGGGTACAGATACGCAGTATTTT. This codes for CASSADRVGTDTQYF.

The chain couples TRBV6-1 to TRBJ1-1; D call uncertain. CDR3 size: 12 residues. CDR1 is MNHNS, CDR2 SASEGT, per germline. V was pared by 6 bases and J by 0 bases, with 5 bases between. CDR3 amino acids: CASRNMNTEAFF. The CDR3 coding sequence is TGTGCCAGCAGGAACATGAACACTGAAGCTTTCTTT.

This clone has a single count. The chain carries TRBV20-1 and TRBJ1-5; D is ambiguous. Trimming took off 0 bases at V and 11 bases at J, with 8 bases between the two ends. The germline V gene encodes CDR1 DFQATT and CDR2 SNEGSKA (reference sequence). The CDR3 is 11 amino acids. DNA of the CDR3: TGCAGTGCTAGAGATGCGGTAACCCAGCATTTT. Translated, it gives CSARDAVTQHF.

The V and J genes are TRBV27 and TRBJ1-2, with 8 bases matching TRBD1. Trimming removed 6 bases from V and 8 bases from J; junction bases left unmatched: 14. Germline values: CDR1 MNHEY, CDR2 SMNVEV (reference sequence). The CDR3 contains 15 residues. DNA for the CDR3: TGTGCCAGCAGCTTCACGACAGGGGTTCCCTGGGGCTACACCTTC. Amino acid sequence: CASSFTTGVPWGYTF.

The chain recombines TRBV29-1 with TRBJ1-5, with 8 positions matching TRBD1. With 5 bases clipped from V and 0 bases from J, the junction kept 3 bases outside the gene matches. CDR1 and CDR2 (germline): SQVTM, ANQGSEA. CDR3 length: 14 amino acids. CDR3 region: CSVSTGASNQPQHF. In DNA, the CDR3 is TGCAGCGTTTCGACAGGGGCTAGCAATCAGCCCCAGCATTTT.

The table lists this clone with a few counts. This chain joins TRBV6-5 and TRBJ1-3; 9 bases line up with TRBD1. Germline V gene sequence: CDR1 MNHEY, CDR2 SVGAGI. The trim removed 3 bases at V and 4 bases at J, leaving 4 bases unmatched. The CDR3 is 15 amino acids. The DNA of the CDR3 is TGTGCCAGCAGTTATAACAGGGGGCAAGGAAACACCATATATTTT. It specifies CASSYNRGQGNTIYF.

The rearrangement uses TRBV6-6 and TRBJ2-1, with 8 positions matching TRBD1. After removal of 0 bases from V and 4 bases from J, the junction contained 5 bases not matched to a gene. The CDR3 extends over 16 amino acids. The germline V gene encodes CDR1 MNHNY and CDR2 SVGAGI (reference sequence). CDR3 residues: CASSYSRGQVYNEQFF. In nucleotides, the CDR3 is TGTGCCAGCAGTTACTCGCGGGGACAGGTATACAATGAGCAGTTCTTC.